What follows are 21 T cell receptor beta chains derived from one specimen sequenced in a study of control samples from healthy donors and cancer patients. Assay: immunoSEQ multiplex PCR; the TCRdb copy retains only in-frame clones and omits some. The sample has some 130,000 clones, over 80% seen once; the top ten hold about 2.2%. Sequenced material: blood. The receptors here all came from a woman aged 50 to 65 in good health.

The J gene is TRBJ2-1, the V gene TRBV19; 9 nucleotides match TRBD2. The CDR3 contains 14 residues. Germline loops: CDR1 LNHDA, CDR2 SQIVND (reference sequence). Losses at the gene ends were 4 bases for V and 12 bases for J; bases not matched to a gene: 10. CDR3 coding DNA: TGTGCCAGTAGTAGAGGGACTAGCTATGATGGGCAGTTCTTC. It specifies CASSRGTSYDGQFF.

This clone was seen just once. The V gene is TRBV2, the J gene TRBJ2-5; 13 bases are a match to TRBD2. The J segment lost 7 bases and the V segment lost 7 bases, leaving 6 bases of the junction unmatched. Germline V lookup: CDR1 SNHLY, CDR2 FYNNEI. The CDR3 consists of 14 residues. The CDR3 nucleotides are TGTGCCAGCACGACTAGCGGGGGGATAGGGACCCAGTACTTC. This codes for CASTTSGGIGTQYF. Combining the CDR3 with reference TRBV2 and TRBJ2-5 gives the whole variable domain EPEVTQTPSHQVTQMGQEVILRCVPISNHLYFYWYRQILGQKVEFLVSFYNNEISEKSEIFDDQFSVERPDGSNFTLKIRSTKLEDSAMYFCASTTSGGIGTQYFGPGTRLLVL.

The V and J genes are TRBV7-9 and TRBJ1-2; 9 nucleotides agree with TRBD1. The CDR3 contains 15 residues. Germline CDR1 is SEHNR and CDR2 is FQNEAQ (reference sequence). V shed 4 bases and J 8 bases; nucleotides not matched to a gene: 11. As DNA, the CDR3 is TGTGCCAGCAGCTCGGGACAGGGTGTGATATACGGCTACACCTTC. Its protein is CASSSGQGVIYGYTF. The whole variable domain, remainder taken from reference TRBV7-9 and TRBJ1-2, is DTGVSQNPRHKITKRGQNVTFRCDPISEHNRLYWYRQTLGQGPEFLTYFQNEAQLEKSRLLSDRFSAERPKGSFSTLEIQRTEQGDSAMYLCASSSGQGVIYGYTFGSGTRLTVV.

This chain connects TRBV5-1 to TRBJ2-5; D possibly corresponds to TRBD1 (6 bases). The germline gives CDR1 SGHRS, CDR2 YFSETQ. This CDR3 spans 16 amino acids. Trimming removed 0 bases from V and 4 bases from J, with 16 bases in between. CDR3 loop: CASSLGDTGFGETQYF. As DNA, the CDR3 is TGCGCCAGCAGCTTGGGGGATACAGGGTTTGGAGAGACCCAGTACTTC.

The chain recombines TRBV11-2 with TRBJ1-1; weak D call: TRBD1 (6 bases). The length of the CDR3 is 16 residues. The V end was cut by 5 bases, the J end by 11 bases, with 27 bases between. Germline values: CDR1 SGHAT, CDR2 FQNNGV. The CDR3 bases are TGTGCCAGCAGCCCTACTTTTACAGGGACCCAATCTGCGGCTTTCTTT. Translated, it gives CASSPTFTGTQSAAFF. Full variable domain (missing parts from reference TRBV11-2 and TRBJ1-1): EAGVAQSPRYKIIEKRQSVAFWCNPISGHATLYWYQQILGQGPKLLIQFQNNGVVDDSQLPKDRFSAERLKGVDSTLKIQPAKLEDSAVYLCASSPTFTGTQSAAFFGQGTRLTVV.

J is TRBJ1-1 and V is TRBV18; a weak D match, TRBD1 (5 bases). This CDR3 has 15 amino acids. Germline loops: CDR1 KGHSH, CDR2 LQKENI. V was pared by 5 bases and J by 5 bases, with 18 bases between. The CDR3 protein is CASSFFGGESTEAFF. CDR3 in DNA: TGTGCCAGCTCATTCTTCGGGGGTGAGAGTACTGAAGCTTTCTTT.

The chain employs TRBV6-6 and TRBJ1-5; 8 positions agree with TRBD1. The CDR3 covers 14 residues. Germline values: CDR1 MNHNY, CDR2 SVGAGI (reference sequence). J lost 4 bases, V lost 11 bases, and 10 bases had no gene match. The CDR3, as DNA: TGTGCCGCGCGGGGACAGGACAGAAATCAGCCCCAGCATTTT. It is translated as CAARGQDRNQPQHF.

With regard to this clone: One end of the junction is discordant with germline, which a read error may explain. The CDR3 DNA follows: TGTGCCAGCAGTGAACTGGGGGCTCTTTCCCACTTC. Translation: CASSELGALSHF. This rearrangement joins TRBV6-1 to TRBJ2-7; maybe TRBD1 (6 bases). CDR1 and CDR2 (germline): MNHNS, SASEGT. CDR3 size: 12 residues.

This clone was seen only a few times. The chain couples TRBV4-2 to TRBJ2-2; D is undetermined. The V end was cut by 6 bases, the J end by 2 bases, with 4 bases between. Per germline, CDR1 LGHNA and CDR2 YNFKEQ. CDR3 length: 12 amino acids. The chain's CDR3 is CASRENTGELFF. The CDR3, as DNA: TGTGCCAGCAGGGAAAACACCGGGGAGCTGTTTTTT.

CDR3: CASSRDTKKTQYF. Written as DNA, the CDR3 is TGTGCCAGCAGCCGGGACACCAAGAAGACCCAGTACTTC. The chain links TRBV6-5 to TRBJ2-5, with D perhaps matching TRBD1 (6 bases). CDR1 and CDR2 (germline): MNHEY, SVGAGI. This CDR3 spans 13 amino acids. Trimming took 6 bases from V and 6 from J, leaving 14 bases between them.

The rearrangement links TRBV11-3 to TRBJ2-3; the D is unclear. Looked up from germline, CDR1 is SGHNT and CDR2 is YENEEA. V was cut by 0 bases and J by 3 bases, with 16 bases left in between. CDR3 length: 17 amino acids. The CDR3: CASSLDYQARLTDTQYF. The CDR3 DNA reads as TGTGCCAGCAGCTTAGACTATCAAGCGAGATTAACAGATACGCAGTATTTT.

The CDR3 coding sequence is TGCGCCAGCAGCCAAGTCAGCGGGGCCTCCTACGAGCAGTACTTC. Protein product: CASSQVSGASYEQYF. The J gene is TRBJ2-7, the V gene TRBV4-1; TRBD2 aligns across 7 bases. There are 15 residues in the CDR3. Germline values: CDR1 MGHRA, CDR2 YSYEKL. The V gene end was trimmed by 1 base and the J gene end by 0 bases; junction bases not matched to a gene: 3.

The rearrangement uses TRBV5-1 and TRBJ2-1, with D perhaps matching TRBD2 (5 bases). The V and J ends lost 1 base and 2 bases respectively, with 10 bases between them. This CDR3 is built from 15 residues. CDR1 is SGHRS, CDR2 YFSETQ, per germline. CDR3 nucleotides: TGCGCCAGCAGCTTGACTAGTGGTGCCTACAATGAGCAGTTCTTC. Protein sequence: CASSLTSGAYNEQFF.

This clone occurred once. The chain combines TRBV7-9 with TRBJ2-2; D might be TRBD1 (6 bases). Germline V CDR1 and CDR2: SEHNR, FQNEAQ (reference sequence). The CDR3 loop spans 17 amino acids. Trimming stripped 1 base from V and 0 bases from J, with 12 bases between. CDR3 amino acids: CASSLGLGQSNTGELFF. The CDR3 coding sequence is TGTGCCAGCAGCTTAGGCCTAGGACAGTCGAACACCGGGGAGCTGTTTTTT. Based on the CDR3 plus reference TRBV7-9 and TRBJ2-2, the full variable domain is DTGVSQNPRHKITKRGQNVTFRCDPISEHNRLYWYRQTLGQGPEFLTYFQNEAQLEKSRLLSDRFSAERPKGSFSTLEIQRTEQGDSAMYLCASSLGLGQSNTGELFFGEGSRLTVL.

The genes are TRBV7-2 and TRBJ2-7, with 7 positions matching TRBD1. V lost 5 bases to trimming and J lost 6 bases; unmatched junction nucleotides: 13. The CDR3 is made up of 15 amino acids. Looked up from germline, CDR1 is SGHTA and CDR2 is FQGNSA. As DNA, the CDR3 is TGTGCCAGCAGCCGCAGAACGGGACAGAGTGGCGAGCAGTACTTC. Translated, it gives CASSRRTGQSGEQYF. The whole variable domain, remainder taken from reference TRBV7-2 and TRBJ2-7, is GAGVSQSPSNKVTEKGKDVELRCDPISGHTALYWYRQSLGQGLEFLIYFQGNSAPDKSGLPSDRFSAERTGGSVSTLTIQRTQQEDSAVYLCASSRRTGQSGEQYFGPGTRLTVT.

The rearrangement joins TRBV30 to TRBJ2-7; no reliable D call. Trimming took off 0 bases at V and 2 bases at J, with 5 bases between the two ends. The CDR3 totals 12 residues. The V gene's germline CDR1 is GTSNPN and CDR2 SVGIG (reference sequence). CDR3 coding DNA: TGTGCCTGGAGTGTTATGACCTACGAGCAGTACTTC. Translated, it gives CAWSVMTYEQYF.

V gene TRBV27 combines with J gene TRBJ2-1; D is perhaps TRBD1 (5 bases). From germline, CDR1 is MNHEY and CDR2 SMNVEV (reference sequence). CDR3 length equals 14 residues. V shed 6 bases and J shed 7 bases, with 16 bases lying between them. In DNA form, the CDR3 reads TGTGCCAGCAGCCTGGGGCTCTTCGGGAATGAGCAGTTCTTC. Encoded protein: CASSLGLFGNEQFF.

The J gene is TRBJ2-2, the V gene TRBV18, with D hard to call. Germline CDR1 KGHSH, CDR2 LQKENI. The CDR3 is made up of 16 amino acids. Trimming left V 1 base short and J 3 bases short, with 12 bases between. Written as DNA, the CDR3 is TGTGCCAGCTCACCACTAGGATCGTTGGACACCGGGGAGCTGTTTTTT. Translating it yields CASSPLGSLDTGELFF.

The chain links TRBV6-4 to TRBJ2-3; 8 bases agree with TRBD1. With V trimmed by 4 bases and J by 3 bases, 0 bases remained unmatched. Germline CDR1 and CDR2: MRHNA and SNTAGT. The CDR3 consists of 13 residues. Here the CDR3 DNA reads TGTGCCAGCAGTGGGACAGGGACAGATACGCAGTATTTT. This codes for CASSGTGTDTQYF.

The V and J genes are TRBV5-6 and TRBJ1-2; 8 bases map to TRBD1. Unmatched junction bases numbered 5, after V lost 3 bases and J lost 4 bases. Germline CDR1 and CDR2: SGHDT and YYEEEE. There are 14 residues in the CDR3. The CDR3 reads CASSSQGQGYGYTF. In DNA, the CDR3 is TGTGCCAGCAGCTCTCAAGGACAGGGCTATGGCTACACCTTC.

The chain uses TRBV4-2 and TRBJ1-4; D gene uncertain. CDR1 and CDR2 (germline): LGHNA, YNFKEQ. This CDR3 is 16 amino acids long. V lost 5 bases and J 2 bases, leaving 15 bases between the germline ends. CDR3 nucleotide sequence: TGTGCCAGCAGCTTACAGAGTGAGGGTACTAATGAAAAACTGTTTTTT. This sequence encodes CASSLQSEGTNEKLFF.